This passage covers 28 T cell receptor beta chains from one sample sequenced in a study of CD8 T cells in Susac syndrome. Random hexamers were used to reverse transcribe an amount of roughly 0.5 to 1 ug RNA. MiXCR was run by TCRdb on the immunoSEQ multiplex PCR reads, yielding one entry per CDR3 protein. The sample has roughly 160,000 distinct CDR3 sequences; about 94% are singletons. Sample: CD4+ T cells from PBMCs. The receptors stem from a human donor in good health.

The CDR3 region is CASSPSIGTGEDEQFF. The CDR3, as DNA: TGTGCCAGCAGCCCATCTATCGGGACAGGGGAGGATGAGCAGTTCTTC. The V call is TRBV7-9, the J call TRBJ2-1; TRBD1 agrees at 10 bases. V shed 5 bases and J 8 bases; nucleotides not matched to a gene: 12. The CDR3 consists of 16 residues. Per the germline V gene, CDR1 is SEHNR and CDR2 is FQNEAQ (reference sequence).

The chain carries TRBV28 and TRBJ2-2; possibly TRBD1 or TRBD2 for D (6 bases each). Germline-derived CDR1 and CDR2 are MDHEN and SYDVKM. The CDR3 spans 15 residues. V lost 5 bases to trimming and J lost 4 bases, with 14 bases between them. CDR3 in amino acids: CASSSPGAGTGELFF. Here the CDR3 DNA reads TGTGCCAGCAGTAGCCCGGGGGCGGGCACCGGGGAGCTGTTTTTT. The whole variable domain, filled in from reference TRBV28 and TRBJ2-2, reads DVKVTQSSRYLVKRTGEKVFLECVQDMDHENMFWYRQDPGLGLRLIYFSYDVKMKEKGDIPEGYSVSREKKERFSLILESASTNQTSMYLCASSSPGAGTGELFFGEGSRLTVL.

The chain has TRBV30 and TRBJ2-1; 10 bases map to TRBD1. This CDR3 region has 18 residues. Germline lookup yields CDR1 GTSNPN and CDR2 SVGIG (reference sequence). J lost 0 bases, V lost 3 bases, and 11 bases had no gene match. CDR3 bases: TGTGCCTGGAGCGGGACAGGGGCTCCGGGGGGCTCCTACAATGAGCAGTTCTTC. Protein: CAWSGTGAPGGSYNEQFF.

The chain combines TRBV7-3 with TRBJ2-1; 8 bases match TRBD1. In germline, CDR1 is SGHTA, CDR2 FQGTGA. V lost 3 bases to trimming and J lost 4 bases; unmatched junction nucleotides: 5. There are 15 residues in the CDR3. CDR3 sequence reads: CASSFTGQGYNEQFF. CDR3 coding DNA: TGTGCCAGCAGCTTTACTGGACAGGGTTACAATGAGCAGTTCTTC.

The V call is TRBV7-9, the J call TRBJ1-4; no clear D. The germline V and J ends were trimmed by 5 bases and 4 bases, with 17 bases remaining between them. The CDR3 extends over 16 amino acids. Germline lookup yields CDR1 SEHNR and CDR2 FQNEAQ (reference sequence). CDR3 in amino acids: CASSPQNPGFNEKLFF. CDR3 in DNA: TGTGCCAGCAGCCCGCAAAACCCCGGGTTTAATGAAAAACTGTTTTTT.

Regarding this clonotype: The junction departs from the called germline gene at one end, perhaps through a read error. The chain joins TRBV7-7 to TRBJ2-7, with D hard to call. The CDR3 loop spans 17 amino acids. CDR1 is SSHAT, CDR2 FNYEAQ, per germline (reference sequence). CDR3 DNA: TGTGCTAGCAGCTTTCCCCTTGCTAGGACGATAGTCTACGAGCAGTACTTC. Translated, it gives CASSFPLARTIVYEQYF.

In its sample, this clonotype was seen once. The rearrangement links TRBV2 to TRBJ2-5, with D perhaps TRBD2 (6 bases). V lost 7 bases and J lost 5, with 20 bases in between. The CDR3 has 15 amino acids. Germline CDR1 reads SNHLY; CDR2 reads FYNNEI. The CDR3, as DNA: TGTGCCAGCAATGGGGTTGGAGGGCGGACGGAGACCCAGTACTTC. Amino acids: CASNGVGGRTETQYF.

The chain employs TRBV3-1 and TRBJ1-6; 8 bases agree with TRBD1. CDR1 LGHDT and CDR2 YNNKEL come from the germline V gene (reference sequence). There are 15 residues in the CDR3. V trimming: 5 bases; J trimming: 10 bases; junction bases outside the gene matches: 10. In DNA form, the CDR3 reads TGTGCCAGCAGCTCAGGGGGCCCAAGCAGCTCACCCCTCCACTTT. It translates to CASSSGGPSSSPLHF. Variable domain in full (rest from reference TRBV3-1 and TRBJ1-6): DTAVSQTPKYLVTQMGNDKSIKCEQNLGHDTMYWYKQDSKKFLKIMFSYNNKELIINETVPNRFSPKSPDKAHLNLHINSLELGDSAVYFCASSSGGPSSSPLHFGNGTRLTVT.

The chain employs TRBV10-3 and TRBJ2-1; the D is unclear. The germline CDR1 and CDR2 sequences are ENHRY and SYGVKD. V was pared by 1 base and J by 9 bases, with 16 bases between. This CDR3 comprises 15 residues. CDR3 sequence: CAISEFNSGVSEQFF. The CDR3 nucleotides are TGTGCCATCAGTGAGTTTAACTCTGGCGTGAGTGAGCAGTTCTTC.

The V gene is TRBV3-1, the J gene TRBJ2-3; TRBD2 might be the D (6 bases). The germline V gene has CDR1 LGHDT and CDR2 YNNKEL (reference sequence). V lost 0 bases and J lost 2, with 12 bases in between. The CDR3 has 16 residues. CDR3 sequence (DNA): TGTGCCAGCAGCCAAGATAAACGGGGGTTCACAGATACGCAGTATTTT. It yields the protein CASSQDKRGFTDTQYF.

CDR3 residues: CASTVPSGNYGYTF. The CDR3 nucleotides are TGTGCCAGCACTGTCCCCTCGGGGAACTATGGCTACACCTTC. The chain joins TRBV6-2 or TRBV6-3 to TRBJ1-2, with D unresolved. V shed 7 bases and J shed 2 bases, with 14 bases lying between them. The germline gives CDR1 MNHEY, CDR2 SVGEGT. The CDR3 has 14 amino acids.

CDR3 DNA: TGTGCCAGCAGTTTCTCCCCAGTTGAGGATACGCAGTATTTT. It codes for CASSFSPVEDTQYF. The chain links TRBV6-5 to TRBJ2-3; D is unclear. CDR1 and CDR2 from the germline V gene are MNHEY and SVGAGI. The CDR3 covers 14 residues. V was trimmed by 4 bases and J by 6 bases, leaving 14 bases between them.

This chain links TRBV15 with TRBJ1-6; 9 bases are a match to TRBD1. This CDR3 has 16 residues. Germline V gene lookup returns CDR1 LNHNV and CDR2 YYDKDF (reference sequence). Germline trimming cut 2 bases from V and 8 bases from J; bases unmatched to any gene: 7. CDR3 loop: CATSRRQTGGYSPLHF. In nucleotides, the CDR3 is TGTGCCACCAGCAGACGACAGACAGGGGGGTATTCACCCCTCCACTTT.

The chain joins TRBV9 to TRBJ2-6; D unresolved. Trimming removed 4 bases at V and 2 bases at J, with 7 bases between. The CDR3 extends over 14 amino acids. Germline CDR1 SGDLS, CDR2 YYNGEE. CDR3 residues: CASSPRTGANVLTF. CDR3 bases: TGTGCCAGCAGCCCCCGGACTGGGGCCAACGTCCTGACTTTC.

V gene TRBV3-1 combines with J gene TRBJ1-2; tentative D call: TRBD1 (5 bases). Germline CDR1 reads LGHDT; CDR2 reads YNNKEL (reference sequence). The CDR3 extends over 12 amino acids. V dropped 10 bases and J dropped 6 bases, with 15 bases sitting between them. DNA for the CDR3: TGTGCCACCCGGGACCTACATGATGGCTACACCTTC. It is translated as CATRDLHDGYTF.

This chain's CDR3 is CASSHSGGTAEAFF. The CDR3 DNA follows: TGTGCCAGCAGTCATTCAGGGGGCACCGCTGAAGCTTTCTTT. This sequence joins TRBV6-2 or TRBV6-3 and TRBJ1-1, with 8 bases fitting TRBD1. The CDR3 totals 14 residues. With V trimmed by 5 bases and J by 6 bases, 8 bases remained unmatched. Germline lookup yields CDR1 MNHEY and CDR2 SVGEGT.

This chain links TRBV7-2 with TRBJ1-6; TRBD1 agrees at 8 bases. The CDR3 totals 15 residues. With V trimmed by 0 bases and J by 8 bases, 3 bases remained unmatched. Germline-derived CDR1 and CDR2 are SGHTA and FQGNSA. For the CDR3, the DNA is TGTGCCAGCAGCTTAGCTCAGGGGGCGCATTCACCCCTCCACTTT. This sequence encodes CASSLAQGAHSPLHF. Full variable domain (missing parts from reference TRBV7-2 and TRBJ1-6): GAGVSQSPSNKVTEKGKDVELRCDPISGHTALYWYRQSLGQGLEFLIYFQGNSAPDKSGLPSDRFSAERTGGSVSTLTIQRTQQEDSAVYLCASSLAQGAHSPLHFGNGTRLTVT.

The chain recombines TRBV2 with TRBJ1-2; D is ambiguous. The CDR3 spans 14 residues. Looked up from germline, CDR1 is SNHLY and CDR2 is FYNNEI. The V gene lost 1 base and the J gene lost 3 bases, with 9 bases spanning the gap. CDR3 DNA: TGTGCCAGCAGTGAAGATGGACGGTACTATGGCTACACCTTC. Its protein product is CASSEDGRYYGYTF.

The rearrangement joins TRBV5-1 to TRBJ1-2; maybe TRBD1 (6 bases). The germline V and J ends were trimmed by 4 bases and 5 bases, with 12 bases remaining between them. This CDR3 is 13 amino acids long. In germline, CDR1 is SGHRS, CDR2 YFSETQ. The CDR3 sequence: CASSPGQSYGYTF. The CDR3 region has the DNA TGCGCCAGCAGCCCGGGACAAAGTTATGGCTACACCTTC.

V usage is TRBV11-1 and J usage is TRBJ1-1; D ambiguous. The CDR3 contains 14 residues. V shed 8 bases and J shed 0 bases, with 13 bases lying between them. Germline CDR1 reads SGHAT; CDR2 reads FQDESV (reference sequence). The CDR3 sequence: CASSRNRVNTEAFF. The CDR3, as DNA: TGTGCCAGCTCCAGGAACCGGGTGAACACTGAAGCTTTCTTT. The complete variable domain, with remaining parts taken from reference TRBV11-1 and TRBJ1-1, reads EAEVAQSPRYKITEKSQAVAFWCDPISGHATLYWYRQILGQGPELLVQFQDESVVDDSQLPKDRFSAERLKGVDSTLKIQPAELGDSAMYLCASSRNRVNTEAFFGQGTRLTVV.

V usage is TRBV30 and J usage is TRBJ1-2, with D tentatively TRBD1 (5 bases). V was cut by 2 bases and J by 2 bases, with 15 bases left in between. The CDR3 runs to 15 residues. Germline V gene sequence: CDR1 GTSNPN, CDR2 SVGIG (reference sequence). CDR3 sequence reads: CAWSLDRQGNYGYTF. CDR3 coding DNA: TGTGCCTGGAGTTTAGATCGGCAGGGAAACTATGGCTACACCTTC.

This chain links TRBV3-1 with TRBJ2-7; TRBD1 matches at 7 bases. Germline V lookup: CDR1 LGHDT, CDR2 YNNKEL (reference sequence). J gave up 5 bases and V 4 bases, and 8 bases lay outside the gene matches. The CDR3 extends over 14 amino acids. The CDR3 DNA reads as TGTGCCAGCAGCCCAAGGACAGGTAGAGACGAGCAGTACTTC. Translated: CASSPRTGRDEQYF.

The rearrangement uses TRBV20-1 and TRBJ2-1, with 15 nucleotides matching TRBD2. CDR3 size: 16 residues. J was trimmed by 3 bases and V by 5 bases; bases with no gene match: 5. Germline assignment: CDR1 DFQATT and CDR2 SNEGSKA (reference sequence). The CDR3 protein is CSAGGLAGGGYNEQFF. The CDR3 nucleotides read TGCAGTGCTGGTGGACTAGCGGGGGGGGGCTACAATGAGCAGTTCTTC.

This clonotype was seen a few times. The V gene is TRBV7-9, the J gene TRBJ2-5, with a tentative D call TRBD2 (5 bases). Germline CDR1 and CDR2: SEHNR and FQNEAQ (reference sequence). Trimming took 5 bases from V and 2 from J, leaving 12 bases between them. The CDR3 sequence is 14 residues long. The CDR3 DNA reads TGTGCCAGCAGCCCGGGGATGGCACAAGAGACCCAGTACTTC. Translation gives CASSPGMAQETQYF.

CDR3 region: CASRDYGYTF. The CDR3 bases are TGTGCCAGCAGGGACTATGGCTACACCTTC. The gene calls are TRBV2 and TRBJ1-2; no reliable D call. CDR1 is SNHLY and CDR2 is FYNNEI in the germline V gene. The CDR3 contains 10 residues. V lost 6 bases, J lost 3 bases, and 2 bases lay in between.

The rearrangement uses TRBV29-1 and TRBJ1-1, with a possible D match to TRBD1 (6 bases). Between the trimmed V and J ends, which lost 4 bases and 6 bases, there was a span of 18 bases. The CDR3 consists of 14 residues. Germline V gene sequence: CDR1 SQVTM, CDR2 ANQGSEA. This CDR3 is CSVARGLGTSEAFF. CDR3 coding DNA: TGCAGCGTTGCGCGGGGGCTAGGGACTTCTGAAGCTTTCTTT.

This clonotype has only a few counts. The V gene is TRBV12-3 or TRBV12-4, the J gene TRBJ1-1, with D hard to call. CDR3 length: 12 amino acids. Between the trimmed V and J ends, which lost 8 bases and 1 base, there was a span of 8 bases. The CDR3 DNA follows: TGTGCCAGCTCACCACGGAACACTGAAGCTTTCTTT. This gives the protein CASSPRNTEAFF.

CDR3 sequence (DNA): TGTGCCAGCAGCCAAGGTCTGGCCAGGGGCTCCCTCGGTGAGCAGTACTTC. This translates into CASSQGLARGSLGEQYF. V is TRBV4-2 and J is TRBJ2-7, with a tentative D call TRBD1 (6 bases). CDR3 size: 17 residues. CDR1 and CDR2 (germline): LGHNA, YNFKEQ. Trimming took off 1 base at V and 7 bases at J, with 23 bases between the two ends.